This T cell receptor beta chain was recorded in a study of shared clonotypes between healthy human individuals. Study at large: Used for every donor were three CD4 naive, three CD4 memory, two CD8 naive and one CD8 memory plate.

CDR3 length: 14 residues. Germline CDR1 reads SQVTM; CDR2 reads ANQGSEA. The J segment lost 4 bases and the V segment lost 5 bases, leaving 9 bases of the junction unmatched. The protocol was immunoSEQ multiplex PCR, while the TCRdb copy is restricted to in-frame clones and leaves out a portion. The data hold 180,000 or so clones, with 90% to 95% observed a single time. The sequence derives from a woman between 25 and 40 years old in good health. The chain couples TRBV29-1 to TRBJ2-3; 7 bases fit TRBD1. Sequencing was done on a sample of naive CD4+ T cells sorted from blood. Subset here: CD45RA+ positively selected. The CDR3 DNA reads as TGCAGCGTTATGATCCGGCAGGGGGCAGATACGCAGTATTTT. Translated, it gives CSVMIRQGADTQYF.